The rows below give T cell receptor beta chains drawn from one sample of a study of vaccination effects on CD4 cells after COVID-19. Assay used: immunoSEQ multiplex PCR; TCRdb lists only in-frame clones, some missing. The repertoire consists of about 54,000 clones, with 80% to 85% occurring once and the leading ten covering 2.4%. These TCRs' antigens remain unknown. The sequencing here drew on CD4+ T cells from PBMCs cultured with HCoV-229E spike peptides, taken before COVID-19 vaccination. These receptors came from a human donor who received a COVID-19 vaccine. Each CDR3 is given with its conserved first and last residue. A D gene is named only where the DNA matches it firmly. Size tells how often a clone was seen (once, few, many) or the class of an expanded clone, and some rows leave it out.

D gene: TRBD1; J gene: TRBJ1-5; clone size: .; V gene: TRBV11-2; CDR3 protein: CASSPRTGEGPQHF; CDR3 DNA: TGTGCCAGCAGCCCTCGGACAGGGGAAGGGCCCCAGCATTTT
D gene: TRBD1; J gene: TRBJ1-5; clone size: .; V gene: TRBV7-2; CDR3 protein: CASSLLSGQGGQPQHF; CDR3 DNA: TGTGCCAGCAGCTTGCTCTCGGGACAGGGGGGCCAGCCCCAGCATTTT
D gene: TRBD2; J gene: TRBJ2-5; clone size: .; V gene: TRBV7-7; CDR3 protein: CASSLAATSMQTQYF; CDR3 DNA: TGTGCCAGCAGCTTAGCAGCGACTAGCATGCAGACCCAGTACTTC
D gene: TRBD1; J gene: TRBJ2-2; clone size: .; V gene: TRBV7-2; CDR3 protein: CASSPQGAGTGELFF; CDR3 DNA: TGTGCCAGCAGCCCTCAGGGGGCAGGGACCGGGGAGCTGTTTTTT
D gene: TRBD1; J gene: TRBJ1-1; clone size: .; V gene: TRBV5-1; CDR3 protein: CASSLHRGTANTEAFF; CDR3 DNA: TGCGCCAGCAGCTTACATCGAGGGACAGCGAACACTGAAGCTTTCTTT
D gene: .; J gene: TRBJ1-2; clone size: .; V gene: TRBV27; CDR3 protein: CASSPGRTYGYTF; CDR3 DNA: TGTGCCAGCAGTCCTGGACGGACCTATGGCTACACCTTC
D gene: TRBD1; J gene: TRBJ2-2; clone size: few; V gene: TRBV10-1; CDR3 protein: CASRGQAGELFF; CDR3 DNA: TGCGCCAGCAGAGGACAGGCCGGGGAGCTGTTTTTT
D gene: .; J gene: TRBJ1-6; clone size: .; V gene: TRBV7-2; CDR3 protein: CASSLEGYNSPLHF; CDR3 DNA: TGTGCCAGCAGCTTAGAAGGGTATAATTCACCCCTCCACTTT
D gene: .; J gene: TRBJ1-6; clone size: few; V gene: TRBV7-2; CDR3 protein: CASSLGRGYNSPLHF; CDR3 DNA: TGTGCCAGCAGCTTGGGCAGGGGATATAATTCACCCCTCCACTTT
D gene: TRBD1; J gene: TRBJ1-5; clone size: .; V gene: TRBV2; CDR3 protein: CASLAGTATSNQPQHF; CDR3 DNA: TGTGCCAGCCTAGCCGGGACAGCAACTAGCAATCAGCCCCAGCATTTT
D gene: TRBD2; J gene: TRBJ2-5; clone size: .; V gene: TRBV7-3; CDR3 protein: CASSLGAHGGGQETQYF; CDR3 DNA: TGTGCCAGCAGCTTAGGGGCCCATGGCGGGGGGCAAGAGACCCAGTACTTC
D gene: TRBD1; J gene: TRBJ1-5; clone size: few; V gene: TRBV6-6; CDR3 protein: CASRNTGVSQPQHF; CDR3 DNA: TGTGCCAGCCGAAACACAGGGGTTTCTCAGCCCCAGCATTTT
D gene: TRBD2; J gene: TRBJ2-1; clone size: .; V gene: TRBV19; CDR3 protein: CASPLAGGPHNEQFF; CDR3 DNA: TGTGCCAGCCCTTTAGCGGGGGGGCCCCACAATGAGCAGTTCTTC
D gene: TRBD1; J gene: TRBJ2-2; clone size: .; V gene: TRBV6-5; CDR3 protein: CASRSTGIGTGELFF; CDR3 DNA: TGTGCCAGCAGGTCGACAGGGATAGGCACCGGGGAGCTGTTTTTT
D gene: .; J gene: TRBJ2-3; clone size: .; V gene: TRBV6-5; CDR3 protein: CASLLGLSTDTQYF; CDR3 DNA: TGTGCCAGCCTCTTGGGGCTCAGCACAGATACGCAGTATTTT
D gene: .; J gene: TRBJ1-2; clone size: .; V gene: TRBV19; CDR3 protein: CASTSTPSYGYTF; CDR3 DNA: TGTGCCAGTACCTCCACACCGTCCTATGGCTACACCTTC
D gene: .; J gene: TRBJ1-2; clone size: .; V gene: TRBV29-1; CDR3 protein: CSVEATDSREFLNYGYTF; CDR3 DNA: TGCAGCGTTGAAGCCACCGACAGCCGAGAGTTCCTTAACTATGGCTACACCTTC
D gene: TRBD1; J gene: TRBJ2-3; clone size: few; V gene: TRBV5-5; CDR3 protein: CASSRDRMPDTQYF; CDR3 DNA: TGTGCCAGCAGCCGGGACAGGATGCCAGATACGCAGTATTTT
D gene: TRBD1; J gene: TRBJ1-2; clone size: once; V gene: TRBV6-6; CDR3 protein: CASSYPQGAIGYTF; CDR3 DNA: TGTGCCAGCAGTTACCCGCAGGGGGCAATTGGCTACACCTTC
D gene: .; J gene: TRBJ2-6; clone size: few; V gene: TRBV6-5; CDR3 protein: CASRPSGVSANVLTF; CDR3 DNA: TGTGCCAGCAGGCCCTCGGGTGTTAGTGCCAACGTCCTGACTTTC
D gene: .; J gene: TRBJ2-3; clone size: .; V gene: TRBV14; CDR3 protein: CASSQAKGADTQYF; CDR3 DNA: TGTGCCAGCAGCCAAGCCAAAGGGGCAGATACGCAGTATTTT
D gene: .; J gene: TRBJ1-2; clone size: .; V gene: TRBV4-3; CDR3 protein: CASSQDLPGAFGYTF; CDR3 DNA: TGCGCCAGCAGCCAAGATCTTCCAGGGGCCTTTGGCTACACCTTC
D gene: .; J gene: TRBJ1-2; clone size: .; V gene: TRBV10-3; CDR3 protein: CASVIGEGVGYTF; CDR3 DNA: TGTGCCAGCGTTATAGGGGAGGGCGTCGGCTACACCTTC
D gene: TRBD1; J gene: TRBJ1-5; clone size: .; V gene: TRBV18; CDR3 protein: CASSADRAQGNQPQHF; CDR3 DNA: TGTGCCAGCTCGGCGGACAGGGCCCAGGGCAATCAGCCCCAGCATTTT
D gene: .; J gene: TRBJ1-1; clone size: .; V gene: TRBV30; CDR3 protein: CAWERQVWTEAFF; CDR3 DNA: TGTGCCTGGGAGCGGCAGGTTTGGACTGAAGCTTTCTTT
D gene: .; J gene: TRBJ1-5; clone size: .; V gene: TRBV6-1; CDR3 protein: CASSAPQGRVLEGQPQHF; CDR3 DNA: TGTGCCAGCAGTGCCCCACAGGGAAGAGTACTTGAGGGTCAGCCCCAGCATTTT
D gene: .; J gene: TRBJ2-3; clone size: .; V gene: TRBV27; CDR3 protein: CASFSGSRTSTDTQYF; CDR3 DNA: TGTGCCAGTTTTTCAGGGAGCCGTACTAGCACAGATACGCAGTATTTT
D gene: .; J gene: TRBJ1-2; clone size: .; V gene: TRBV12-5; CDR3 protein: CASGYGEANYGYTF; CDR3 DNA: TGTGCTAGTGGTTACGGGGAAGCTAACTATGGCTACACCTTC
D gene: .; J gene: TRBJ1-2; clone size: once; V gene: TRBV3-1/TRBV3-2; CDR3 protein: CASSPRARATGGYTF; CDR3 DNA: TGTGCCAGCAGCCCCCGGGCTAGGGCTACCGGTGGCTACACCTTC
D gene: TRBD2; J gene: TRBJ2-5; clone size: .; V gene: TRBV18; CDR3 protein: CASSSRTSGVIETQYF; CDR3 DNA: TGTGCCAGCTCATCTCGGACTAGCGGGGTTATAGAGACCCAGTACTTC
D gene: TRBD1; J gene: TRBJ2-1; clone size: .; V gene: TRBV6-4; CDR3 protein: CASSDQGATNEQFF; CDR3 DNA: TGTGCCAGCAGTGACCAGGGGGCAACGAATGAGCAGTTCTTC
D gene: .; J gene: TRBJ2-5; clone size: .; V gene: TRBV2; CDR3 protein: CASSESLNRETQYF; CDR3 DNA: TGTGCCAGCAGTGAATCGCTAAACAGAGAGACCCAGTACTTC
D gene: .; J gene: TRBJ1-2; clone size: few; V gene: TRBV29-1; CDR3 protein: CSGRILDGYTF; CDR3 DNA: TGCAGCGGCAGAATTCTAGATGGCTACACCTTC
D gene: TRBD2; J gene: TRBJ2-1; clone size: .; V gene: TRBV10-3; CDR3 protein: CAISSGSSYNEQFF; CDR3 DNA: TGTGCCATCAGTAGCGGGAGCTCCTACAATGAGCAGTTCTTC
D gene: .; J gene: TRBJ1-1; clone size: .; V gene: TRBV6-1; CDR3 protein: CASSGGLSERAVTEAFF; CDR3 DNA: TGTGCCAGCAGTGGGGGGCTGTCAGAGAGGGCAGTCACTGAAGCTTTCTTT
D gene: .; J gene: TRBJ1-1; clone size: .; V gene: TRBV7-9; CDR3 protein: CASSRGMNTEAFF; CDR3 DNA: TGTGCCAGCAGTAGGGGAATGAACACTGAAGCTTTCTTT
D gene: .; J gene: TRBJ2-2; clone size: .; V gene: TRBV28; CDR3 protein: CASSLVGGRTGELFF; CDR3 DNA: TGTGCCAGCAGTTTGGTAGGAGGGCGCACCGGGGAGCTGTTTTTT
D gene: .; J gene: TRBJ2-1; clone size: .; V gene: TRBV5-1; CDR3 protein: CASSEDGSSYNEQFF; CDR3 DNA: TGCGCCAGCAGCGAGGACGGCAGCTCCTACAATGAGCAGTTCTTC
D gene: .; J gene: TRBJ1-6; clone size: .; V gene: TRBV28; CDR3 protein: CASSLSGRGRLSPLHF; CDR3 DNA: TGTGCCAGCAGTTTATCAGGGAGGGGCCGCCTTTCACCCCTCCACTTT
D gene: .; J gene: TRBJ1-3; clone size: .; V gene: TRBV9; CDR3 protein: CASSVVPIGAGNTIYF; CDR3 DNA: TGTGCCAGCAGCGTAGTCCCCATAGGGGCTGGAAACACCATATATTTT
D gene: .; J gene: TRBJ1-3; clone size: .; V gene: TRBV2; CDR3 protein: CASSDEGIPGNTIYF; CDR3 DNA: TGTGCCAGCAGTGACGAAGGGATCCCTGGAAACACCATATATTTT
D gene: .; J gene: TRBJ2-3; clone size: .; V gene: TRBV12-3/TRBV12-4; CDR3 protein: CASSSYPDTQYF; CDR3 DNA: TGTGCCAGCAGTTCCTATCCAGATACGCAGTATTTT
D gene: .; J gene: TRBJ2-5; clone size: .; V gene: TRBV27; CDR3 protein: CASSSGRHIQETQYF; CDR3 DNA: TGTGCCAGCAGTTCGGGGCGACATATCCAAGAGACCCAGTACTTC